One sample yielded the 9 T cell receptor beta chains listed below, sequenced in a study of regulatory T cells in long-lasting Graves disease. Time point indicated: newly diagnosed GD, antithyroid drugs for less than 3 months. Making the TCR library involved RNA that had been extracted from PBMCs. The TCR beta library used iRepertoire HTBI primers with Arm-PCR amplification of CDR3. TCRdb processed the multiplex PCR reads anew with MiXCR; each CDR3 protein has one entry. The data contain 400,000 to 550,000 distinct CDR3 sequences, around 14% of them seen just once; the ten biggest clones take up approximately 16%. This sample also appeared in a second study, on T cells in Graves' hyperthyroidism and ophthalmopathy.

Sequencing used peripheral blood mononuclear cells (PBMCs), obtained at new diagnosis, from a patient treated with antithyroid drugs. These receptors were obtained from a woman aged 25 to 45 with Graves disease.

For this clonotype: One junction end does not reproduce the germline sequence, and a read error may be involved. The rearrangement joins TRBV5-1 to TRBJ2-5, with 16 positions matching TRBD2. The germline gives CDR1 SGHRS, CDR2 YFSETQ. The CDR3 is 15 residues long. CDR3 DNA: TGCGCCAGCAGCGATGGGACTAGCGGGAGGGCCTTTGAGTTCTTC. This gives the protein CASSDGTSGRAFEFF.

This clonotype appeared a few times. The rearrangement links TRBV5-4 to TRBJ2-1; 11 bases map to TRBD2. V was pared by 0 bases and J by 6 bases, with 5 bases of the junction left unmatched. CDR1 and CDR2 (germline): SGHNT, YYREEE (reference sequence). The CDR3 sequence is 16 residues long. CDR3 coding DNA: TGTGCCAGCAGCTTGGGGGGACTAGCGGATTTCAATGAGCAGTTCTTC. This sequence encodes CASSLGGLADFNEQFF.

The chain carries TRBV19 and TRBJ2-1; TRBD1 is a possible D gene (6 bases). Germline CDR1 LNHDA, CDR2 SQIVND (reference sequence). The V and J ends lost 3 bases and 2 bases respectively, with 11 bases between them. There are 15 residues in the CDR3. The DNA for the CDR3 is TGTGCCAGTAGTATCACCGGGACAACCTACAATGAGCAGTTCTTC. Protein product: CASSITGTTYNEQFF. Full variable domain (rest looked up from reference TRBV19 and TRBJ2-1): DGGITQSPKYLFRKEGQNVTLSCEQNLNHDAMYWYRQDPGQGLRLIYYSQIVNDFQKGDIAEGYSVSREKKESFPLTVTSAQKNPTAFYLCASSITGTTYNEQFFGPGTRLTVL.

This clonotype was seen many times. V usage is TRBV28 and J usage is TRBJ2-4, with 9 nucleotides matching TRBD2. From germline, CDR1 is MDHEN and CDR2 SYDVKM. The CDR3 sequence is 15 residues long. V shed 5 bases, J shed 1 base, and the junction held 3 bases outside the gene matches. This CDR3 is CASSRGGAAKNIQYF. The CDR3 DNA follows: TGTGCCAGCAGTCGCGGGGGGGCGGCCAAAAACATTCAGTACTTC.

This clonotype occurred a few times. The chain employs TRBV28 and TRBJ2-5, with 10 bases lining up with TRBD1. Losses at the gene ends were 7 bases for V and 7 bases for J; bases not matched to a gene: 12. The CDR3 runs 15 residues. Per germline, CDR1 MDHEN and CDR2 SYDVKM. The CDR3 loop reads CASTTGQGWFGTQYF. In nucleotides, the CDR3 is TGTGCCAGCACCACGGGACAGGGGTGGTTCGGGACCCAGTACTTC.

This clonotype came up many times. The V gene is TRBV12-5, the J gene TRBJ2-3, with D unresolved. This CDR3 is built from 16 residues. Trimming took 5 bases from V and 1 from J, leaving 16 bases between them. Germline CDR1 and CDR2: LGHNT and FRNRAP. The CDR3 loop is CASGGPSGSRTDTQYF. CDR3 nucleotide sequence: TGTGCTAGTGGTGGACCCTCGGGCTCCCGCACAGATACGCAGTATTTT.

This clonotype was seen many times. With a far larger clone one base away, a read error is the likely cause. V usage is TRBV6-9 and J usage is TRBJ2-7; possibly TRBD1 or TRBD2 for D (5 bases each). This CDR3 spans 15 amino acids. V was clipped by 3 bases and J by 7 bases, with 19 bases between them. In germline, CDR1 is MNHGY, CDR2 SVAAGI. The CDR3 here is CASSYWGNPYNEQYF. As DNA, the CDR3 is TGTGCCAGCAGTTACTGGGGGAATCCCTACAATGAGCAGTACTTC.

The J gene is TRBJ1-5, the V gene TRBV5-1, with D unclear. This CDR3 comprises 13 residues. Germline CDR1 is SGHRS and CDR2 is YFSETQ. The V gene lost 4 bases and the J gene lost 11 bases, with 16 bases spanning the gap. DNA of the CDR3: TGCGCCAGCAGCCCGGGGTCGGGCCAGGCCCAGCATTTT. Translating it yields CASSPGSGQAQHF.

A single count supports this clonotype. The chain links TRBV6-1 to TRBJ2-1; D is ambiguous. The germline V and J ends were trimmed by 4 bases and 10 bases, with 2 bases remaining between them. The germline V gene has CDR1 MNHNS and CDR2 SASEGT. The CDR3 is 9 amino acids. The CDR3, as DNA: TGTGCCAGCAGTGGGGAGCAGTTCTTC. As protein: CASSGEQFF.